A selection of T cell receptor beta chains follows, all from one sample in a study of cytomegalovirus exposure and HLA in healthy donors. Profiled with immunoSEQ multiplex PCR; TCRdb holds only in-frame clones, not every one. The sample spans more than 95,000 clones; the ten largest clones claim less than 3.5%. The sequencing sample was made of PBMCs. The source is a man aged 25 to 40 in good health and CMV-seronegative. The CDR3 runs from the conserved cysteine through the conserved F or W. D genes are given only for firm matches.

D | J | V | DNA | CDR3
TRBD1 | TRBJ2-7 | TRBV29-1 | TGCAGCGTTGAAAGCCCAGGGGGCAACGAGCAGTACTTC | CSVESPGGNEQYF
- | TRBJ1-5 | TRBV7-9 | TGTGCCAGCAGCTCGCGGACAGATCAGCCCCAGCATTTT | CASSSRTDQPQHF
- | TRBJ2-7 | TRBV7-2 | TGTGCCAGCAGCTTAATCCGGGGCGAGCAGTACTTC | CASSLIRGEQYF
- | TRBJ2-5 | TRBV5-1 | TGCGCCAGCAGCTTGGACCCCGGTTCTCAAGAGACCCAGTACTTC | CASSLDPGSQETQYF
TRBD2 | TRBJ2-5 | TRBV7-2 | TGTGCCAGCAGCTCCCAGACTGGGGACTACAAGGAGACCCAGTACTTC | CASSSQTGDYKETQYF
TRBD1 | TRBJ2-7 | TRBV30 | TGTGCCTGGAGTACCGGGACAGGGCGCTACGAGCAGTACTTC | CAWSTGTGRYEQYF
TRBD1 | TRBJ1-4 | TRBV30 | TGTGCCTGGAGTATGGTGGGACAGGTGGCAACTAATGAAAAACTGTTTTTT | CAWSMVGQVATNEKLFF
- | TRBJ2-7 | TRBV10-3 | TGTGCCATCGCAGGGGTAGGCACCTACGAGCAGTACTTC | CAIAGVGTYEQYF
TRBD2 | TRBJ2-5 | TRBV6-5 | TGTGCCAGCAGTTCGGGACTAGCGGGTGAACAGTACTTC | CASSSGLAGEQYF
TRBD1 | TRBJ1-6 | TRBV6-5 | TGTGCCAGCAGTTTAACAGGGGGTTATAATTCACCCCTCCACTTT | CASSLTGGYNSPLHF
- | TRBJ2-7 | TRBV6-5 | TGTGCCAGCAGTTACTCTATAGGGGGTGTTACTGAGCAGTACTTC | CASSYSIGGVTEQYF
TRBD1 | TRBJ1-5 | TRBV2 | TGTGCCAGCAGTAGACAGGGTTATAGCAATCAGCCCCAGCATTTT | CASSRQGYSNQPQHF
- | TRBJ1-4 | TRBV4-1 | TGCGCCAGCAGCCAAGATGCGAGGAATGAAAAACTGTTTTTT | CASSQDARNEKLFF
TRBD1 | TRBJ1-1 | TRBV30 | TGTGCCTGGAGTGGACCGGGACAGGGGAACACTGAAGCTTTCTTT | CAWSGPGQGNTEAFF
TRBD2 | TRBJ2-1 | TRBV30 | TGTGCGCGGGGGGTTAGCTCCTACAATGAGCAGTTCTTC | CARGVSSYNEQFF
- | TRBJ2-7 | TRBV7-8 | TGTGCCAGCAGCTCGCTGCGAGAGCAGTACTTC | CASSSLREQYF
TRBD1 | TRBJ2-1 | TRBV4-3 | TGCGCCAGCAGCCAAGATCGCCCAGGGGGCCGTTTTAGCTCCTACAATGAGCAGTTCTTC | CASSQDRPGGRFSSYNEQFF
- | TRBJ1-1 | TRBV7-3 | TGTGCCAGCAGCTTTGGAGGGAGAACTGAAGCTTTCTTT | CASSFGGRTEAFF
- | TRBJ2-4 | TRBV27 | TGTGCCAGCAGCCCGAGTATGAGTGGCAAAAACATTCAGTACTTC | CASSPSMSGKNIQYF
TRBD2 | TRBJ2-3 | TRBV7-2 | TGTGCCAGCAGCTCCAGCGGGAAGAGAGATACGCAGTATTTT | CASSSSGKRDTQYF
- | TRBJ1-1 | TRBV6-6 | TGTGCCAGCAGTTACGAGGTGGCTGAAGCTTTCTTT | CASSYEVAEAFF
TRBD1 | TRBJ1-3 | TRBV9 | TGTGCCAGCAGCATAGGTAGGGGTCGACAGGGGAGCTCTGGAAACACCATATATTTT | CASSIGRGRQGSSGNTIYF
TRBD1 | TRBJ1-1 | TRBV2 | TGTGCCAGCAGCGGTGGACAGGGGGCATGGAACACTGAAGCTTTCTTT | CASSGGQGAWNTEAFF
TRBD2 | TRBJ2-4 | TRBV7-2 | TGTGCCAGCGCAAAGATGGGCGGGAGTAACGCCAAAAACATTCAGTACTTC | CASAKMGGSNAKNIQYF
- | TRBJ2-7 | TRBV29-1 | TGCAGCGTTGATACGGGGAACGAGCAGTACTTC | CSVDTGNEQYF
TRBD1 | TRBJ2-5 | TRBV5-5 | TGTGCCAGCAGCTTCAGACAGGGGAGCATCCCCTTCCAAGAGACCCAGTACTTC | CASSFRQGSIPFQETQYF
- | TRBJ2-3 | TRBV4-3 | TGCGCCAGCAGCCAAATGGCTAGCCTCACAGATACGCAGTATTTT | CASSQMASLTDTQYF
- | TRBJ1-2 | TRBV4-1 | TGCGCCAGCAGCGACTCCAGAGCGCTATCAGTCTACACCTTC | CASSDSRALSVYTF
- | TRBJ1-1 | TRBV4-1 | TGCGCCAGCAGCCACGTTTCGAGGGAGCGGACTGAAGCTTTCTTT | CASSHVSRERTEAFF
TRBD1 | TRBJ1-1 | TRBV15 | TGTGCCTCGGCGACAGGGGAAAACACTGAAGCTTTCTTT | CASATGENTEAFF
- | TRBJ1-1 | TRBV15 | TGTGCCACCAGCCCAGGGGAATGGGACACTGAAGCTTTCTTT | CATSPGEWDTEAFF
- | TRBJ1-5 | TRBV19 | TGTGCCAGTAGCGGGAGTAGCAATCAGCCCCAGCATTTT | CASSGSSNQPQHF
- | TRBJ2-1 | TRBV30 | TGTGCCTGGAGTGGCGAGCGCTTATACAATGAGCAGTTCTTC | CAWSGERLYNEQFF
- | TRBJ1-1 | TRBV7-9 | TGTGCCAGCAGCGTAATCGACAGAGAAGCTTTCTTT | CASSVIDREAFF
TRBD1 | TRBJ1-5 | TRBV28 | TGTGCCAGCCGGGCGGGACAGGGCCATCAACCCCAGCATTTT | CASRAGQGHQPQHF
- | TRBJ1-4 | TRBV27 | TGTGCCAGCCGACCCCGGGGGAGGAGTGAAAAACTGTTTTTT | CASRPRGRSEKLFF
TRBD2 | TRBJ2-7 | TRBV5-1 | TGCGCCAGCCGCTTTGACCCTAGCGGGAGCTACGAGCAGTACTTC | CASRFDPSGSYEQYF
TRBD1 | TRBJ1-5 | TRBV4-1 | TGCGCCAGCAGCCAAGATGGGACAGGGCTAGGCAATCAGCCCCAGCATTTT | CASSQDGTGLGNQPQHF
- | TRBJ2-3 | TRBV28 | TGTGCCAGCAGTAAATACAGAGATACGCAGTATTTT | CASSKYRDTQYF